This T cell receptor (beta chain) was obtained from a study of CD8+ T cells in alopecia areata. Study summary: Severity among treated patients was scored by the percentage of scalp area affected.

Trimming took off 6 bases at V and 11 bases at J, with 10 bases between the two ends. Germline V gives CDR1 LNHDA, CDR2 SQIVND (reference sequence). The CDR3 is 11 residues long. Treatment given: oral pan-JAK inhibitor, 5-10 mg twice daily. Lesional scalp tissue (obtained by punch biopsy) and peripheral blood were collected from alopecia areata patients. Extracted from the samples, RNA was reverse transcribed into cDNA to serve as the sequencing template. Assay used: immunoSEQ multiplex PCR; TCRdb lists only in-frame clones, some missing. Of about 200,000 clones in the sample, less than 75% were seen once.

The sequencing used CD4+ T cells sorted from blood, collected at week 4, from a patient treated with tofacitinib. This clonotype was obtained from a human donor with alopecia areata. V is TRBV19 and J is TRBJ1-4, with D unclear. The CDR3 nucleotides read TGTGCCAGTAGCTCCGCGTATAAACTGTTTTTT. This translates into CASSSAYKLFF.